These T cell receptor beta chains were read from a single sample in a study of cytomegalovirus exposure and HLA in healthy donors. The method was immunoSEQ multiplex PCR; TCRdb's version includes in-frame clones alone and lacks a portion of them. Altogether about 82,000 clones are present, approximately 93% being singletons, with the ten largest covering 0.55% to 0.75%. The sample was PBMCs. These receptors were taken from a man between 18 and 35 years old in good health and CMV-seronegative. Both conserved end residues are part of each CDR3. Each record gives: CDR3 protein, CDR3 DNA, D gene, J gene, clone size, V gene. The D gene is left open where the match is weak. Rows may omit the clone size; those that give it use once, few, many or a size class.

CDR3 protein: CASGKRSSATDTQYF
CDR3 DNA: TGTGCCAGCGGGAAAAGGTCTAGCGCCACAGATACGCAGTATTTT
D gene: -
J gene: TRBJ2-3
clone size: -
V gene: TRBV9

CDR3 protein: CASNPFQGGQETQYF
CDR3 DNA: TGTGCCAGCAATCCATTTCAGGGAGGCCAAGAGACCCAGTACTTC
D gene: -
J gene: TRBJ2-5
clone size: once
V gene: TRBV7-6

CDR3 protein: CASNPSGREAYEQYF
CDR3 DNA: TGTGCCAGCAATCCGAGCGGGAGGGAGGCCTACGAGCAGTACTTC
D gene: TRBD2
J gene: TRBJ2-7
clone size: -
V gene: TRBV28

CDR3 protein: CASSRKRQGGGEKLFF
CDR3 DNA: TGTGCCAGCTCACGAAAAAGACAGGGGGGTGGTGAAAAACTGTTTTTT
D gene: TRBD1
J gene: TRBJ1-4
clone size: -
V gene: TRBV18

CDR3 protein: CASILQGESTEAFF
CDR3 DNA: TGTGCCAGCATTCTACAGGGAGAGAGCACTGAAGCTTTCTTT
D gene: -
J gene: TRBJ1-1
clone size: -
V gene: TRBV2

CDR3 protein: CASSLVGVQGQPQHF
CDR3 DNA: TGTGCCAGCAGTTTAGTAGGGGTTCAGGGTCAGCCCCAGCATTTT
D gene: -
J gene: TRBJ1-5
clone size: once
V gene: TRBV27

CDR3 protein: CASSPWTGEKLFF
CDR3 DNA: TGTGCCAGCTCACCATGGACTGGCGAAAAACTGTTTTTT
D gene: -
J gene: TRBJ1-4
clone size: -
V gene: TRBV18

CDR3 protein: CASTGTKAQHF
CDR3 DNA: TGCGCCAGCACTGGGACTAAAGCCCAGCATTTT
D gene: -
J gene: TRBJ1-5
clone size: -
V gene: TRBV10-2

CDR3 protein: CASSRAGMNQPQHF
CDR3 DNA: TGCGCCAGCAGCCGGGCGGGGATGAATCAGCCCCAGCATTTT
D gene: -
J gene: TRBJ1-5
clone size: -
V gene: TRBV4-1

CDR3 protein: CASSLRLGETQYF
CDR3 DNA: TGTGCCAGCAGCTTAAGACTTGGGGAGACCCAGTACTTC
D gene: -
J gene: TRBJ2-5
clone size: -
V gene: TRBV7-8

CDR3 protein: CASSPGAGGNSGNTIYF
CDR3 DNA: TGCGCCAGCAGCCCAGGGGCCGGGGGGAACTCTGGAAACACCATATATTTT
D gene: -
J gene: TRBJ1-3
clone size: few
V gene: TRBV5-1

CDR3 protein: CASSFPSLGGYSYNEQFF
CDR3 DNA: TGTGCCAGCAGTTTCCCCAGCCTCGGCGGGTACTCCTACAATGAGCAGTTCTTC
D gene: -
J gene: TRBJ2-1
clone size: -
V gene: TRBV28

CDR3 protein: CASSFGTGLGEAFF
CDR3 DNA: TGTGCCAGCAGCTTTGGGACAGGGCTGGGTGAAGCTTTCTTT
D gene: TRBD1
J gene: TRBJ1-1
clone size: -
V gene: TRBV7-6

CDR3 protein: CASSPGGEQPQHF
CDR3 DNA: TGTGCCAGCTCACCGGGAGGAGAGCAGCCCCAGCATTTT
D gene: -
J gene: TRBJ1-5
clone size: -
V gene: TRBV18

CDR3 protein: CASSQDEQGRTGELFF
CDR3 DNA: TGCGCCAGCAGCCAAGATGAACAGGGTAGGACCGGGGAGCTGTTTTTT
D gene: -
J gene: TRBJ2-2
clone size: -
V gene: TRBV4-3

CDR3 protein: CASTGRSGSANEQFF
CDR3 DNA: TGTGCCAGCACCGGGCGGAGCGGGAGCGCGAATGAGCAGTTCTTC
D gene: TRBD2
J gene: TRBJ2-1
clone size: -
V gene: TRBV11-3

CDR3 protein: CASRRGLAGVNEQFF
CDR3 DNA: TGTGCCAGCAGGCGGGGACTAGCGGGAGTAAATGAGCAGTTCTTC
D gene: TRBD2
J gene: TRBJ2-1
clone size: -
V gene: TRBV7-3

CDR3 protein: CASSPRLVIYEQYF
CDR3 DNA: TGTGCCAGCAGCCCCCGACTAGTGATCTACGAGCAGTACTTC
D gene: -
J gene: TRBJ2-7
clone size: -
V gene: TRBV11-2

CDR3 protein: CASSVIRSGRISGANVLTF
CDR3 DNA: TGTGCCAGCAGCGTAATCAGGTCAGGGCGAATCTCTGGGGCCAACGTCCTGACTTTC
D gene: -
J gene: TRBJ2-6
clone size: -
V gene: TRBV9

CDR3 protein: CASRTGGVNNEQFF
CDR3 DNA: TGTGCCAGCAGAACAGGAGGGGTGAACAATGAGCAGTTCTTC
D gene: -
J gene: TRBJ2-1
clone size: -
V gene: TRBV27

CDR3 protein: CASSYSAAGELFF
CDR3 DNA: TGTGCCAGCAGTTACTCGGCTGCCGGGGAGCTGTTTTTT
D gene: -
J gene: TRBJ2-2
clone size: -
V gene: TRBV6-5